This TCR beta chain was found in a study of spatial heterogeneity in lung cancer. Study conclusions and caveats: Tumoral mutation counts were tracked by counts of expanded intratumoral alpha and beta TCRs. Coverage of tumor T cells, an estimated figure, was roughly 7% for alpha and around 12% for beta chains.

The sample's time point: sample taken at primary tumor resection. This clonotype was recorded at least ten times. As yet, its antigen is unknown. Germline V gene lookup returns CDR1 SNHLY and CDR2 FYNNEI. There are 12 residues in the CDR3. Trimming removed 8 bases from V and 7 bases from J, with 14 bases in between. TCRdb passed the 5' RACE reads through MiXCR, listing each CDR3 protein once. The table includes 25,000 to 30,000 distinct CDR3 sequences, under 8.5% detected once. The specimen comprised lung tumor tissue, sampled at surgery. The chain uses TRBV2 and TRBJ1-1, with D hard to call. The TCR originated in a male donor with early-stage non-small cell lung cancer. The CDR3 DNA reads TGTGCCAGCGGCCCTAATCGGGTTGAAGCTTTCTTT. This gives the protein CASGPNRVEAFF.